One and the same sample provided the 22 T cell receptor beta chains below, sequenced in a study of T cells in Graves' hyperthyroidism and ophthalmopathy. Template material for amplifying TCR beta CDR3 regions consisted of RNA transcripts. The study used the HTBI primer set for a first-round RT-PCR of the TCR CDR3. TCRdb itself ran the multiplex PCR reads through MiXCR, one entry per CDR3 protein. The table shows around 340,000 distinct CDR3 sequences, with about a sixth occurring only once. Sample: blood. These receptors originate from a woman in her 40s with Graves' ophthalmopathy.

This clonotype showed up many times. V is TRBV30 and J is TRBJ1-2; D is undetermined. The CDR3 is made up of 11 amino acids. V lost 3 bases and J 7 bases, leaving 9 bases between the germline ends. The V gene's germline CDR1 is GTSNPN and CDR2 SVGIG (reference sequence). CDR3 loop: CAWRSTGGYTF. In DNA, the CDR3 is TGTGCCTGGAGATCGACCGGTGGCTACACCTTC.

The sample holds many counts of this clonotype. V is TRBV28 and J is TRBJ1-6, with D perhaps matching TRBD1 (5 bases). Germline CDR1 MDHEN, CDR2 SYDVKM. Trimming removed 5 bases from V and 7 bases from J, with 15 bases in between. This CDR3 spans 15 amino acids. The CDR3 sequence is CASSGGDLGNSPLHF. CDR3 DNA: TGTGCCAGCAGTGGGGGAGACCTTGGAAATTCACCCCTCCACTTT.

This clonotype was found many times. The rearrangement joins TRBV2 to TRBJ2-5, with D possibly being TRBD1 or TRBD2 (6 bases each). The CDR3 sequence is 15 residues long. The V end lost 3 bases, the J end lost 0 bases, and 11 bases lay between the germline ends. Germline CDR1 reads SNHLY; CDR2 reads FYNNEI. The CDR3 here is CASSEAGDYQETQYF. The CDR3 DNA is TGTGCCAGCAGTGAGGCAGGGGACTACCAAGAGACCCAGTACTTC.

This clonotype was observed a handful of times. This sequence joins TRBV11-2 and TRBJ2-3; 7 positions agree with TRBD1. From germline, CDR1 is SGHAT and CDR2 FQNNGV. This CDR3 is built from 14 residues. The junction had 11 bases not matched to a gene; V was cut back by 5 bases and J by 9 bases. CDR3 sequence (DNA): TGTGCCAGCAGCCAGGACAGGCCCTCGAAGACGCAGTATTTT. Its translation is CASSQDRPSKTQYF.

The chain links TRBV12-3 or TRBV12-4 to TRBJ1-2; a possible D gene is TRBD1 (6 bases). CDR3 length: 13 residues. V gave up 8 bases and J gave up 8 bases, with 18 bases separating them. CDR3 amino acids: CASGRGLSFGYTF. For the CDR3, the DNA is TGTGCCAGCGGCCGGGGGCTTAGTTTCGGCTACACCTTC.

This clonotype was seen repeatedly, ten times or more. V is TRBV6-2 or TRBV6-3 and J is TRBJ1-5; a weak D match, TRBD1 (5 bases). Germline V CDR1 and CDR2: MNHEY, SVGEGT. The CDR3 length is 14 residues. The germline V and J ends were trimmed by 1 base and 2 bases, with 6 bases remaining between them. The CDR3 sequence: CASSYWGGNQPQHF. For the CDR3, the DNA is TGTGCCAGCAGTTACTGGGGGGGCAATCAGCCCCAGCATTTT.

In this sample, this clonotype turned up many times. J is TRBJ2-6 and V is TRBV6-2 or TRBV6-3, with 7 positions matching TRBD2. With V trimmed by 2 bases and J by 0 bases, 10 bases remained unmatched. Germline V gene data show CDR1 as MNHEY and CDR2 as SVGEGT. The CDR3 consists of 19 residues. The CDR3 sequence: CASSYGPRTSSSGANVLTF. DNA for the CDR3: TGTGCCAGCAGTTACGGACCCCGGACTAGTTCCTCTGGGGCCAACGTCCTGACTTTC.

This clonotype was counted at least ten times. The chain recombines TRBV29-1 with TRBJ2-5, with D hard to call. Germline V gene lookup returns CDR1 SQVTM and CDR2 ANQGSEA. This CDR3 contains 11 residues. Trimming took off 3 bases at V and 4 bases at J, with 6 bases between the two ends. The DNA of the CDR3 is TGCAGCGTTGAGATAGGAGAGACCCAGTACTTC. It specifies CSVEIGETQYF.

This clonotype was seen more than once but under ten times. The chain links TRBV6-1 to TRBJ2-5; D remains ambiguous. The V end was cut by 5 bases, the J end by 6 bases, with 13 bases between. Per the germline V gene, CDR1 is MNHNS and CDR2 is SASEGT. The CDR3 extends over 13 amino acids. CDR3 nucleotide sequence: TGTGCCAGCAGTCCCCCCCTCCTAAAGACCCAGTACTTC. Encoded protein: CASSPPLLKTQYF.

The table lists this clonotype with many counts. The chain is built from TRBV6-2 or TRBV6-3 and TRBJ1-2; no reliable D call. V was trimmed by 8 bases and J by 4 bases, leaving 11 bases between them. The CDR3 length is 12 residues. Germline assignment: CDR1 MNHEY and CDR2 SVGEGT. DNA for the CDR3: TGTGCCAGCCAACGGAGCCTCTATGGCTACACCTTC. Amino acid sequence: CASQRSLYGYTF.

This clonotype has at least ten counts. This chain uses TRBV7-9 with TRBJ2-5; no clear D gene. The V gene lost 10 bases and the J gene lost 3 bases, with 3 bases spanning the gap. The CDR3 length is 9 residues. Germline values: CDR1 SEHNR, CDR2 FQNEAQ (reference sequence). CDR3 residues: CATEETQYF. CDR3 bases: TGTGCCACCGAAGAGACCCAGTACTTC.

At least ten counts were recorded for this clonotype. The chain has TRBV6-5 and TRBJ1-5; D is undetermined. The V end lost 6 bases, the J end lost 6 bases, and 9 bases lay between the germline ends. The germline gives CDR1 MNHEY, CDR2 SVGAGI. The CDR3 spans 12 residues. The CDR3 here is CASRAWRQPQHF. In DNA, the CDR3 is TGTGCCAGCAGAGCATGGCGTCAGCCCCAGCATTTT.

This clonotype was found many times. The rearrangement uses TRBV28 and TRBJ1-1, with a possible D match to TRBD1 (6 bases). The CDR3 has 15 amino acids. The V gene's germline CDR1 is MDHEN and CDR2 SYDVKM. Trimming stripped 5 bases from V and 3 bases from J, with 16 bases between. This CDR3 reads CASSPGAGVDTEAFF. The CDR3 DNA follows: TGTGCCAGCAGTCCGGGGGCAGGGGTGGACACTGAAGCTTTCTTT.

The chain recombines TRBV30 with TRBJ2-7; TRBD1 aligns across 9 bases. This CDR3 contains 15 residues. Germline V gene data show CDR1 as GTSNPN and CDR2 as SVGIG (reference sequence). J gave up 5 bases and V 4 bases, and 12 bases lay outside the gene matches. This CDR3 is CAWTVTGGAKDEQYF. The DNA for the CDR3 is TGTGCCTGGACCGTTACAGGGGGCGCTAAGGACGAGCAGTACTTC.

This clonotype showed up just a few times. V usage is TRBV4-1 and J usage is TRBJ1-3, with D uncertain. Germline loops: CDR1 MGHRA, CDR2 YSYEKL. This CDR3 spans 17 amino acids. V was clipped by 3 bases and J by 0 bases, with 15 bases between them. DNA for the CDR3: TGCGCCAGCAGCCACGTTATTTCGAGGAACTCTGGAAACACCATATATTTT. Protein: CASSHVISRNSGNTIYF.

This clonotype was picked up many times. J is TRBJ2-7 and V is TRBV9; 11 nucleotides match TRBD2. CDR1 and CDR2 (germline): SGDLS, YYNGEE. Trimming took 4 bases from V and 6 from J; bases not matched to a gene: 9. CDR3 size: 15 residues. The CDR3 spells CASSPSGTSGLEQYF. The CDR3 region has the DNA TGTGCCAGCAGCCCCTCCGGGACTAGCGGTCTCGAGCAGTACTTC.

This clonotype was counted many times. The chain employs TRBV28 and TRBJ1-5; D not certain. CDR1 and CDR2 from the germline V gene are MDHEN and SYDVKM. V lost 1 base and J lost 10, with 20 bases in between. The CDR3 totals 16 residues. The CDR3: CASSLYSGAAIQPQHF. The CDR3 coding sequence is TGTGCCAGCAGTTTATATTCCGGAGCCGCAATTCAACCCCAGCATTTT. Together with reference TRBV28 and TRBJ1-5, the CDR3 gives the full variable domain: DVKVTQSSRYLVKRTGEKVFLECVQDMDHENMFWYRQDPGLGLRLIYFSYDVKMKEKGDIPEGYSVSREKKERFSLILESASTNQTSMYLCASSLYSGAAIQPQHFGDGTRLSIL.

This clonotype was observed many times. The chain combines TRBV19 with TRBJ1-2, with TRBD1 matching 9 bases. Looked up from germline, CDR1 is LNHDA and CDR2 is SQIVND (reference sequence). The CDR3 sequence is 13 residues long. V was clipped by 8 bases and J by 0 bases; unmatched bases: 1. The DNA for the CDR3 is TGTGCCAGTGGACAGGGGCCTAACTATGGCTACACCTTC. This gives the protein CASGQGPNYGYTF.

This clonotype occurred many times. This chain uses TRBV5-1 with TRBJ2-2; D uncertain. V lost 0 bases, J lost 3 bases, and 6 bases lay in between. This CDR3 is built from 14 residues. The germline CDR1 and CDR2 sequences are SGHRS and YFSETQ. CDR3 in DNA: TGCGCCAGCAGCTTGGCTCCGGACACCGGGGAGCTGTTTTTT. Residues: CASSLAPDTGELFF.

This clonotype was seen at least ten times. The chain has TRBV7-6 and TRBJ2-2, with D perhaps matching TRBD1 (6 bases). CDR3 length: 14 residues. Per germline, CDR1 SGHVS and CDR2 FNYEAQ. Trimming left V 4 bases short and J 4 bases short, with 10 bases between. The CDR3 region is CASSSYRATGELFF. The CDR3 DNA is TGTGCCAGCAGCTCTTACAGGGCCACCGGGGAGCTGTTTTTT.

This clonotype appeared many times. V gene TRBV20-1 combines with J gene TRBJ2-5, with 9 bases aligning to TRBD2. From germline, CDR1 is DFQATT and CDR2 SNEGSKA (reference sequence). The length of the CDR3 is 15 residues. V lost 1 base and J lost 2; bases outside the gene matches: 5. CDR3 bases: TGCAGTGCTAGAGTAGCGGGAGAGGGGCAAGAGACCCAGTACTTC. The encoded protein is CSARVAGEGQETQYF.

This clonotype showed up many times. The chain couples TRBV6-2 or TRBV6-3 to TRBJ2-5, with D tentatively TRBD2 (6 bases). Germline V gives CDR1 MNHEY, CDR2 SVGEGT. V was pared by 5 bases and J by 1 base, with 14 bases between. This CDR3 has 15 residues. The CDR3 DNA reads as TGTGCCAGCAGTCCCCGTGGGCGGGGCCAAGAGACCCAGTACTTC. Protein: CASSPRGRGQETQYF.